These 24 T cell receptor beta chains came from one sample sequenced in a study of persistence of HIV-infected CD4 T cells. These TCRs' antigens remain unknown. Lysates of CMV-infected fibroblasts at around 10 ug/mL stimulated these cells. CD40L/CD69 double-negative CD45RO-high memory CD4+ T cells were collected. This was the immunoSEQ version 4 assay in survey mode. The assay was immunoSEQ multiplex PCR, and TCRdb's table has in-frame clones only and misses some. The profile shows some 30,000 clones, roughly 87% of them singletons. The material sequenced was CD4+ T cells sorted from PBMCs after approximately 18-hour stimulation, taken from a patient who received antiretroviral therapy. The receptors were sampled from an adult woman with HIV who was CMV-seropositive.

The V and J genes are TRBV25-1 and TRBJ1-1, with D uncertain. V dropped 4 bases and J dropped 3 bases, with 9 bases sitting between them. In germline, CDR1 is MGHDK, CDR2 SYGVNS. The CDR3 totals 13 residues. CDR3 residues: CASSVKGDTEAFF. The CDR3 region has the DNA TGTGCCAGCAGTGTAAAGGGTGACACTGAAGCTTTCTTT.

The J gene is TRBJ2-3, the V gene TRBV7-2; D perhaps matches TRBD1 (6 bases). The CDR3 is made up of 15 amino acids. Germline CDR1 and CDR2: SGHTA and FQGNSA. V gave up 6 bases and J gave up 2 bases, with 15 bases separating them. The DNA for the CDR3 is TGTGCCAGCAGGCCAAACAGGGTGCCCACAGATACGCAGTATTTT. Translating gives CASRPNRVPTDTQYF.

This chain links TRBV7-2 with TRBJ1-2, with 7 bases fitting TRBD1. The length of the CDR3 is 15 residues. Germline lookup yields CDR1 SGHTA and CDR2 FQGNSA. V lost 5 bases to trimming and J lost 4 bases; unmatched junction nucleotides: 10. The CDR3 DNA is TGTGCCAGCAGCCTAGATGGACAGGCCGGCTATGGCTACACCTTC. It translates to CASSLDGQAGYGYTF.

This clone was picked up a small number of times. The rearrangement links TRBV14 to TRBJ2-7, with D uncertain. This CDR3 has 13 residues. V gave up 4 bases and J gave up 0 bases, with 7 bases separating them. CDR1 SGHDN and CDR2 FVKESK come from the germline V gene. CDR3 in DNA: TGTGCCAGCAGCCCACTGCTCTCCTACGAGCAGTACTTC. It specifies CASSPLLSYEQYF. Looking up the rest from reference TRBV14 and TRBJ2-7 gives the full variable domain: EAGVTQFPSHSVIEKGQTVTLRCDPISGHDNLYWYRRVMGKEIKFLLHFVKESKQDESGMPNNRFLAERTGGTYSTLKVQPAELEDSGVYFCASSPLLSYEQYFGPGTRLTVT.

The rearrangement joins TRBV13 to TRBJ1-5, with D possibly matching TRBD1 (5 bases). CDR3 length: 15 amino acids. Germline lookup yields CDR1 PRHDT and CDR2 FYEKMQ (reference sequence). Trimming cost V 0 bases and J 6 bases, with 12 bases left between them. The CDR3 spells CASSLGPREGQPQHF. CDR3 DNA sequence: TGTGCCAGCAGCTTAGGTCCCAGGGAGGGTCAGCCCCAGCATTTT.

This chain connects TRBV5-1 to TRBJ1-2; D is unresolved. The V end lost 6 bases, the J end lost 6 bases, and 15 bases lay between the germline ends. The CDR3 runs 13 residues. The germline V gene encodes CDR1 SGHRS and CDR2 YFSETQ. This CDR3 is CASKAQEENGYTF. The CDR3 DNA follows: TGCGCCAGCAAGGCGCAGGAAGAGAATGGCTACACCTTC.

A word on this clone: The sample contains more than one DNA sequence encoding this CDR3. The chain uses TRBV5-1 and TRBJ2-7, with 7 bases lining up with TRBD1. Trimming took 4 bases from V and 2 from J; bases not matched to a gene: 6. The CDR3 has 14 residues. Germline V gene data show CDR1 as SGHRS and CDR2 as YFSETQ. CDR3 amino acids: CASSPTGQAYEQYF. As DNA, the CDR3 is TGCGCCAGCAGCCCGACAGGGCAGGCCTACGAGCAGTACTTC.

The CDR3 is CASSLSSLNTEAFF. The CDR3 DNA sequence: TGTGCCAGCAGCTTGTCATCGTTGAACACTGAAGCTTTCTTT. J is TRBJ1-1 and V is TRBV5-5; D call uncertain. Trimming stripped 1 base from V and 0 bases from J, with 7 bases between. The CDR3 contains 14 residues. Germline V gene lookup returns CDR1 SGHKS and CDR2 YYEKEE (reference sequence). The full variable domain, its missing parts supplied by reference TRBV5-5 and TRBJ1-1, is DAGVTQSPTHLIKTRGQQVTLRCSPISGHKSVSWYQQVLGQGPQFIFQYYEKEERGRGNFPDRFSARQFPNYSSELNVNALLLGDSALYLCASSLSSLNTEAFFGQGTRLTVV.

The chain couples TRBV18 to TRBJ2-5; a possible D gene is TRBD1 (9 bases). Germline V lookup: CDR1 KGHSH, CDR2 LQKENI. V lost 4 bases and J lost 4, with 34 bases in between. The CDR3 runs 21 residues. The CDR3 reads CASSQAGTGWSVGGRRETQYF. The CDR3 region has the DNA TGTGCCAGCTCACAAGCCGGGACAGGGTGGTCGGTCGGCGGGAGGAGAGAGACCCAGTACTTC. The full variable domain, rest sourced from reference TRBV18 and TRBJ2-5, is NAGVMQNPRHLVRRRGQEARLRCSPMKGHSHVYWYRQLPEEGLKFMVYLQKENIIDESGMPKERFSAEFPKEGPSILRIQQVVRGDSAAYFCASSQAGTGWSVGGRRETQYFGPGTRLLVL.

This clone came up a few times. The CDR3 protein is CAWSGYSPLHF. Written as DNA, the CDR3 is TGTGCCTGGAGTGGATATTCACCCCTCCACTTT. The rearrangement uses TRBV30 and TRBJ1-6; D is undetermined. Trimming stripped 1 base from V and 8 bases from J, with 3 bases between. This CDR3 is built from 11 residues. CDR1 is GTSNPN, CDR2 SVGIG, per germline (reference sequence).

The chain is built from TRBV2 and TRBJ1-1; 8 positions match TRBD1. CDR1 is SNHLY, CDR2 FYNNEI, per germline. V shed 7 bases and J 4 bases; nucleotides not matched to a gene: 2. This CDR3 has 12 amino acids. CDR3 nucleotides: TGTGCCAGCAACACAGGGGGCACTGAAGCTTTCTTT. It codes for CASNTGGTEAFF.

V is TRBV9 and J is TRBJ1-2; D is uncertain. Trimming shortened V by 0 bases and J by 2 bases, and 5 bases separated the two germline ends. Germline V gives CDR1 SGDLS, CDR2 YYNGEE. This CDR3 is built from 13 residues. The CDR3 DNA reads TGTGCCAGCAGCGTAGCAGGAAACTATGGCTACACCTTC. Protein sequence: CASSVAGNYGYTF.

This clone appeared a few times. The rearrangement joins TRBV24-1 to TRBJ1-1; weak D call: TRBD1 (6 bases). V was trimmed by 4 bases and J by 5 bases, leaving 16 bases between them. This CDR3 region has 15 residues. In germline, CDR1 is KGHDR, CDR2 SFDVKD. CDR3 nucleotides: TGTGCCACCAGTGAAACGGGACACGGGAAAACTGAAGCTTTCTTT. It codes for CATSETGHGKTEAFF.

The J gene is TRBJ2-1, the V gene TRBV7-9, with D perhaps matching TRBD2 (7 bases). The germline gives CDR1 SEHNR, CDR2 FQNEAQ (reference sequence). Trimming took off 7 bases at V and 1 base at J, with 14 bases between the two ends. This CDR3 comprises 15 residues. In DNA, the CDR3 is TGTGCCAGCATGGGGGCGGGAGAGTCCTACAATGAGCAGTTCTTC. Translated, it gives CASMGAGESYNEQFF.

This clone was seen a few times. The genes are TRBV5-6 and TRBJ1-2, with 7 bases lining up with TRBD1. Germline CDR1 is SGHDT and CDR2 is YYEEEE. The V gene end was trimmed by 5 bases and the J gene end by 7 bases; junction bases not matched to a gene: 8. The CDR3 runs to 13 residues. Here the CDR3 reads CASRSEGALGYTF. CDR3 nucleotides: TGTGCCAGCAGGAGCGAGGGGGCGCTTGGCTACACCTTC.

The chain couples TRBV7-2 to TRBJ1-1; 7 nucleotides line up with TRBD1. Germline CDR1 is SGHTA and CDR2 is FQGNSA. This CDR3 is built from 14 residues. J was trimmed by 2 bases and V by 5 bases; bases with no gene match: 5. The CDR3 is CASSPRTGNTEAFF. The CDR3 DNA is TGTGCCAGCAGCCCCCGGACAGGCAACACTGAAGCTTTCTTT.

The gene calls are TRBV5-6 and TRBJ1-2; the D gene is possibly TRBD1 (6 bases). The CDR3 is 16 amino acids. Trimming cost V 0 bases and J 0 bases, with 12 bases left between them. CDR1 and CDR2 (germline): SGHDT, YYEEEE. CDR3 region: CASSLGQVQTNYGYTF. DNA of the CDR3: TGTGCCAGCAGCTTGGGACAGGTCCAAACTAACTATGGCTACACCTTC. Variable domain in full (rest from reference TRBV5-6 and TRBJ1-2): DAGVTQSPTHLIKTRGQQVTLRCSPKSGHDTVSWYQQALGQGPQFIFQYYEEEERQRGNFPDRFSGHQFPNYSSELNVNALLLGDSALYLCASSLGQVQTNYGYTFGSGTRLTVV.

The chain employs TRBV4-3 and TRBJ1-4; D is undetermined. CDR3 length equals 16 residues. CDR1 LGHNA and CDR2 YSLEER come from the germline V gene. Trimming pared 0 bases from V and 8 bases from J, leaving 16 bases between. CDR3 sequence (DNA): TGCGCCAGCAGCCAAGATGGGTCGGGAGAGAGGGAAAAACTGTTTTTT. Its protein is CASSQDGSGEREKLFF.

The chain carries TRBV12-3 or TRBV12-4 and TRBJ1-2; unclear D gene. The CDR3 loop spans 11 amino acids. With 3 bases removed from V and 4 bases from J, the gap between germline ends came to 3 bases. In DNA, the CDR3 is TGTGCCAGCAGTTTTAGCTATGGCTACACCTTC. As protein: CASSFSYGYTF.

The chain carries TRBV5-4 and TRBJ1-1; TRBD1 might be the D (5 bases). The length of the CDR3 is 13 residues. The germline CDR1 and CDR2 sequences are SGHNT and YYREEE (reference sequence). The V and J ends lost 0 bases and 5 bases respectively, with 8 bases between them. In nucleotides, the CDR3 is TGTGCCAGCAGCTTGGCCGGGGCGACTGAAGCTTTCTTT. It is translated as CASSLAGATEAFF.

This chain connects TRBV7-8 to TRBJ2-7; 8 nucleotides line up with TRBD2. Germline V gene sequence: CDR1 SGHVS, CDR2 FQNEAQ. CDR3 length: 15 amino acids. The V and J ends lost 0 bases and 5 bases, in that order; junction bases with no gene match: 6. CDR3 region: CASSLAALADDEQYF. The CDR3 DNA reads TGTGCCAGCAGCTTAGCGGCACTAGCGGACGACGAGCAGTACTTC.

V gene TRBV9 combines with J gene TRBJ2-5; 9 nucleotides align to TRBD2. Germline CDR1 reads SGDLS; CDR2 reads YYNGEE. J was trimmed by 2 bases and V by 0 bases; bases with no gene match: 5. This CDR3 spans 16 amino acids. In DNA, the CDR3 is TGTGCCAGCAGCGTAGCGAGCGGGGGGACTCAAGAGACCCAGTACTTC. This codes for CASSVASGGTQETQYF.

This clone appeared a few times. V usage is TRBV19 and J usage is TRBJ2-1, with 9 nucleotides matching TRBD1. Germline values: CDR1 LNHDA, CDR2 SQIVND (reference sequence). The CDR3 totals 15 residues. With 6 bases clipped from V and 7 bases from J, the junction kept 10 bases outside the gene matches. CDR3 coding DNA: TGTGCCAGTAGCCAAATACAGGGGGCAAGGAATGAGCAGTTCTTC. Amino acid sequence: CASSQIQGARNEQFF.

The CDR3 sequence: CASSLVGDRDQPQHF. CDR3 nucleotide sequence: TGCGCCAGCAGCTTGGTCGGGGACCGTGATCAGCCCCAGCATTTT. This rearrangement joins TRBV5-1 to TRBJ1-5, with a tentative D call TRBD1 (5 bases). The ends were cut back, 0 bases at V and 5 bases at J, with 12 bases in the middle. Germline V lookup: CDR1 SGHRS, CDR2 YFSETQ. The CDR3 totals 15 residues.